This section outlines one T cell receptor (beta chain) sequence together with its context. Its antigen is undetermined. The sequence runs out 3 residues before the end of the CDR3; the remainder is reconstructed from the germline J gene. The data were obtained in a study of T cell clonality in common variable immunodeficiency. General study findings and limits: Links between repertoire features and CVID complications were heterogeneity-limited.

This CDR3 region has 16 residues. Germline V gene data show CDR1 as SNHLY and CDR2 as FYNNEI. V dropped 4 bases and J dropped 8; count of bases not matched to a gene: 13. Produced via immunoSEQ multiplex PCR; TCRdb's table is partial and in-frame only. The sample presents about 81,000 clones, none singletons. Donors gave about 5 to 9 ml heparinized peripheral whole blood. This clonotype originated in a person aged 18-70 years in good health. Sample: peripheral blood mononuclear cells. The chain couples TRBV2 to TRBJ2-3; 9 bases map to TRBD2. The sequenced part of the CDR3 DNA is TGTGCCAGCAGTGTCTTTGGCGGGAGGGCCTCACCTACG. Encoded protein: CASSVFGGRASPT. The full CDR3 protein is CASSVFGGRASPTQYF.